This TCR beta chain was identified during a study of cytomegalovirus exposure and HLA in healthy donors. Overall study context: A later analysis reported the 100 to 150 validation repertoires used the same platform as the roughly 670 first-cohort repertoires.

Clones were read by immunoSEQ multiplex PCR, and TCRdb kept only the in-frame ones, dropping some. This sample has about 56,000 clones, with approximately 93% found just once. The CDR3 is made up of 15 amino acids. CDR1 is SGHRS and CDR2 is YFSETQ in the germline V gene. Germline trimming cut 1 base from V and 1 base from J; bases unmatched to any gene: 4. Study conclusions and caveats: Subsequent analysis revealed that first-cohort TCR clusters tended to co-occur in the 90 to 150 validation repertoires.

This clone appeared a single time. Its antigen remains unknown. The TCR originated in a young woman in good health and CMV-seronegative. The source material was PBMCs. The chain links TRBV5-1 to TRBJ2-7; TRBD1 matches 8 bases. The DNA of the CDR3 is TGCGCCAGCAGCTTGACAGGGGGTGGTTCCTACGAGCAGTACGTC. This gives the protein CASSLTGGGSYEQYV.